This TCR beta chain was identified in a study of blood T cell repertoires in COVID-19. Whole-study context: Sites in the United States, Italy and Spain provided acute and convalescent COVID-19 samples.

Per the study methods: How many nucleated cells were present was estimated from reference gene primer amplification. Profiling relied on immunoSEQ multiplex PCR, and the TCRdb table lists in-frame clones only, not all of them. For V, J and clone size, that table is used; D and trimming come from the DNA. Among roughly 340,000 clones listed, 88% were seen once. Those enrolled in Seattle joined during active infection and were followed longitudinally afterward. Trimming stripped 5 bases from V and 5 bases from J, with 9 bases between. CDR1 SGHTA and CDR2 FQGTGA come from the germline V gene. The CDR3 has 13 residues.

V gene TRBV7-3 combines with J gene TRBJ2-2; tentatively, D is TRBD1 (6 bases). The specimen sequenced was peripheral blood. This receptor was obtained from a woman in her 70s with COVID-19, enrolled during active disease. This chain's CDR3 is CASSPTGTGELFF. CDR3 DNA: TGTGCCAGCAGCCCTACAGGGACCGGGGAGCTGTTTTTT.